These T cell receptor beta chains were read from a single sample in a study of Graves' ophthalmopathy and Graves' hyperthyroidism. TCRdb re-called the multiplex PCR reads through MiXCR, storing one row per CDR3 protein. The sample carries about 500,000 distinct CDR3 sequences, about two fifths recorded once. The sequenced sample was peripheral blood or thyroid tissue (not recorded which). The receptors shown here come from an adult man with Graves' hyperthyroidism. CDR3s include the opening cysteine and the closing phenylalanine or tryptophan.

v_call	j_call	cdr3_aa
TRBV7-6	TRBJ1-3	CASSLDGNAIYF
TRBV7-2	TRBJ2-3	CASSLVGAGGGTDTQYF
TRBV19	TRBJ2-7	CASSGYPGQGGHEQYF
TRBV7-2	TRBJ1-4	CASSLSGAGVGKLFF
TRBV30	TRBJ1-6	CAWSGTGNSPLHF
TRBV5-1	TRBJ1-4	CASRPTGMTNEKLFF
TRBV9	TRBJ1-2	CASSVAQGAFYGYTF
TRBV5-1	TRBJ2-7	CASSLELGWSEQYF
TRBV10-3	TRBJ1-5	CAIRSGGMSNQPQHF
TRBV29-1	TRBJ2-7	CSVEVARGAGYEQYF
TRBV28	TRBJ2-7	CASSFTRSYEQYF
TRBV25-1	TRBJ2-7	CASSEKAGASNPNEQYF
TRBV5-1	TRBJ2-7	CASSFSGVRPYEQYF
TRBV20-1	TRBJ2-3	CSARGLADTQYF
TRBV20-1	TRBJ1-5	CSASWDNSNQPQHF
TRBV24-1	TRBJ2-1	CATRDKGSYNEQFF
TRBV20-1	TRBJ1-1	CSAFRGLMNTEAFF
TRBV12-3/TRBV12-4	TRBJ2-5	CASTKDSKETQYF